This T cell receptor beta chain is drawn from a study of cytomegalovirus exposure and HLA in healthy donors. Study results and caveats: Earlier analysis looked at TCR beta V segments, and most were productive about 87% or about 30% of the time.

PCR employed 60 Vbeta and 13 Jbeta primers. Some clones are missing from TCRdb's copy, which holds only in-frame ones; the method was immunoSEQ multiplex PCR. Here the sample spans over 150,000 clones, about 88% being singletons. Turning to this clone: What it binds is not known. A read error may produce the germline difference seen at one junction end.

The CDR3 loop spans 13 amino acids. Per the germline V gene, CDR1 is SEHNR and CDR2 is FQNEAQ (reference sequence). This sequence was found in a girl in the first two years of life in good health and CMV-seronegative. The V call is TRBV7-9, the J call TRBJ1-2, with a tentative D call TRBD1 (5 bases). The sequenced sample was PBMCs. This chain's CDR3 is CSSRADKNYGYTF. The CDR3 DNA follows: TGTTCCAGCAGGGCCGACAAGAACTATGGCTACACCTTC.